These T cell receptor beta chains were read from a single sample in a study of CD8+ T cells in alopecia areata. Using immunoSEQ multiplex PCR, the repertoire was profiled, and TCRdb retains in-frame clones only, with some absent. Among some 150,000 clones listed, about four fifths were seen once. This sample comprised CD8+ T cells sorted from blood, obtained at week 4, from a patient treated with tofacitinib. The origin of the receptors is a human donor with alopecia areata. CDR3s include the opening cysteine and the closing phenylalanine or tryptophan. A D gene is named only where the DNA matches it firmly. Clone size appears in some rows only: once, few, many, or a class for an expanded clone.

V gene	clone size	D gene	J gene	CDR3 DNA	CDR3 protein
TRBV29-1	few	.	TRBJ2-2	TGCAGCGTCGTTCTACAGGGCCGGGACACCGGGGAGCTGTTTTTT	CSVVLQGRDTGELFF
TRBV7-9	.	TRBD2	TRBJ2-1	TGTGCCGTCAGCGGGGGCTGGGTCAATGAGCAGTTCTTC	CAVSGGWVNEQFF
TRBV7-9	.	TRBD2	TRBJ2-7	TGTGCCAGTGGACTAGCTCCTTTCCTCGAGCAGTACTTC	CASGLAPFLEQYF
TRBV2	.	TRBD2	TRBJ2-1	TGTGCCAGCAGTGAGGCTCTAGCGGGGACCTACAATGAGCAGTTCTTC	CASSEALAGTYNEQFF
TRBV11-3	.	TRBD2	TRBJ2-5	TGTGCCAGCAGCTTAGAATTTCGACTAGCGGGCCCCCAAGAGACCCAGTACTTC	CASSLEFRLAGPQETQYF
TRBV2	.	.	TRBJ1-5	TGTGCCAGCAGCTCGGCTGGGCAGCCCCAGCATTTT	CASSSAGQPQHF
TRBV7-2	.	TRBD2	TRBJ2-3	TGTGCCAGCAGCTTAGTAGCTTGGACTAGCGGTAGCACAGATACGCAGTATTTT	CASSLVAWTSGSTDTQYF
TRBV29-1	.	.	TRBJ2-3	TGCAGCGTTGAAGCTCTTAAGGGGAGCACAGATACGCAGTATTTT	CSVEALKGSTDTQYF
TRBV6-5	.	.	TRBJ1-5	TGTGCCAGCAGTTACTCGGGGGAACAGCCCCAGCATTTT	CASSYSGEQPQHF
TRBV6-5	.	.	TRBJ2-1	TGTGCCAGCAGTTACGGGGGCAGCTCCTACAATGAGCAGTTCTTC	CASSYGGSSYNEQFF
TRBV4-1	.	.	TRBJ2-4	TGCGCCAGCAGCCAATTTTCAACAGCCAAAAACATTCAGTACTTC	CASSQFSTAKNIQYF
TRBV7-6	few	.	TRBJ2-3	TGTGCCAGCACTGGTAGCAGCTCCACAGATACGCAGTATTTT	CASTGSSSTDTQYF
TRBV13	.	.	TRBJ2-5	TGTGCCAGCAGCTTAACCGGACTCCAAGAGACCCAGTACTTC	CASSLTGLQETQYF
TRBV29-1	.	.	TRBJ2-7	TGCAGCGTGGGTGTGTCCGACGAGCAGTACTTC	CSVGVSDEQYF
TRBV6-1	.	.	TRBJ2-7	TGTGCCAGCAGTGAATTGTTAGTACCCTACGAGCAGTACTTC	CASSELLVPYEQYF
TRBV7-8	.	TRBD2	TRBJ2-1	TGTGCCAGCAGTTTTACTAGCGGGGGGCTCAATGAGCAGTTCTTC	CASSFTSGGLNEQFF
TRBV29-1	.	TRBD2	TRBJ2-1	TGCAGCGTCCGGGGGGGTGACGACTACAATGAGCAGTTCTTC	CSVRGGDDYNEQFF